Detailed here is one T cell receptor (beta chain). Its cognate antigen is unknown. Since a much larger clone is just one base distant, this may be a read error. This specimen comes from a study of blood T cells in healthy people across ages. Findings and caveats of the study: From one million sequenced T cells, diversity estimates were lower bounds.

Trimming at V came to 5 bases and at J to 0 bases, leaving 4 bases not matched to a gene. This CDR3 is 15 amino acids long. A second roughly 6 to 12 cycle PCR used barcoded and J-beta primers. MiXCR, run by TCRdb on the 5' RACE reads, gives a single entry per CDR3 protein. This repertoire shows hundreds of thousands of distinct CDR3 sequences, approximately 30% found once; its top ten account for 15% to 18%. The J gene is TRBJ2-3, the V gene TRBV12-3 or TRBV12-4, with 8 bases matching TRBD2. The sequence was collected from a woman older than 75 in good health. Source material: blood. CDR3 sequence reads: CASSAGRESTDTQYF. In DNA, the CDR3 is TGTGCCAGCAGTGCCGGGAGGGAGAGCACAGATACGCAGTATTTT.